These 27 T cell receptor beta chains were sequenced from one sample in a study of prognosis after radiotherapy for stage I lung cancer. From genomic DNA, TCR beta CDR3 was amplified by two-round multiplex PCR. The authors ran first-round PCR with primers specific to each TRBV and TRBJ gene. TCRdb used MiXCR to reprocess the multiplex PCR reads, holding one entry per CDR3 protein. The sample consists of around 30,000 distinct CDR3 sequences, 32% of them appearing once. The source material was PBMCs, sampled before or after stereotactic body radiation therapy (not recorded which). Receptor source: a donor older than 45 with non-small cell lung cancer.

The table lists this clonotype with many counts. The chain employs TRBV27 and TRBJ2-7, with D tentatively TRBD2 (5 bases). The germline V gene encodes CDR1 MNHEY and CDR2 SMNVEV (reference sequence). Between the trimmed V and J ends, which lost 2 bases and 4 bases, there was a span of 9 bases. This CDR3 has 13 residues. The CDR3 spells CASSLDTGYEQYF. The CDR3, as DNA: TGTGCCAGCAGTTTAGACACGGGATACGAGCAGTACTTC.

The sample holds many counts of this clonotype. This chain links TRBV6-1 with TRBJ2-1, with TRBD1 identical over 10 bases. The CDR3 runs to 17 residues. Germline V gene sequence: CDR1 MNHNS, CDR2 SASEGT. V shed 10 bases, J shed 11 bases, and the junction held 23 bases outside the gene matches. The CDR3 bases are TGTGCCATCAACTTATTCGCCGGGACAGGGGAAGCTAGAAAGCAGTTCTTC. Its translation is CAINLFAGTGEARKQFF.

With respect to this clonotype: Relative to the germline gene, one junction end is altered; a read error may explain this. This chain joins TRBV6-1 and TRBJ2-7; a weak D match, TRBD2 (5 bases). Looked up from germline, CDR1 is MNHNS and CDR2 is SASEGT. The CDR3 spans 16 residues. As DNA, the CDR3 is TGTCCCAGCAGCCGAGGGATCCCCCCTGTCTCCTACGAGCAGTACTTC. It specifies CPSSRGIPPVSYEQYF.

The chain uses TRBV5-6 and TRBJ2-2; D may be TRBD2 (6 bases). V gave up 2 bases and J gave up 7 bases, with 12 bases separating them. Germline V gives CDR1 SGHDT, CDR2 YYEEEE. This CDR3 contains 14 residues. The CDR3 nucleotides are TGTGCCAGCAGCTTTACGGGAGCGGTCGGGGAGCTGTTTTTT. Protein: CASSFTGAVGELFF. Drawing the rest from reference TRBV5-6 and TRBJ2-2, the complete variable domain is DAGVTQSPTHLIKTRGQQVTLRCSPKSGHDTVSWYQQALGQGPQFIFQYYEEEERQRGNFPDRFSGHQFPNYSSELNVNALLLGDSALYLCASSFTGAVGELFFGEGSRLTVL.

The chain's CDR3 is CERGPGAVSYNEQFF. For the CDR3, the DNA is TGTGAAAGAGGCCCGGGAGCGGTTTCATACAATGAGCAGTTCTTC. The chain combines TRBV27 with TRBJ2-1, with D perhaps TRBD2 (6 bases). The CDR3 totals 15 residues. Germline CDR1 reads MNHEY; CDR2 reads SMNVEV (reference sequence).

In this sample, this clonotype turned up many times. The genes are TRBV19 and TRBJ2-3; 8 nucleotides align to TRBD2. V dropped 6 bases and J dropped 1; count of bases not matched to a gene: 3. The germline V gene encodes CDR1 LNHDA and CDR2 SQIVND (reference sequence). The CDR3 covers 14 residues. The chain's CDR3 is CASSPTSGTDTQYF. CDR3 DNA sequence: TGTGCCAGTAGCCCGACTAGCGGCACAGATACGCAGTATTTT.

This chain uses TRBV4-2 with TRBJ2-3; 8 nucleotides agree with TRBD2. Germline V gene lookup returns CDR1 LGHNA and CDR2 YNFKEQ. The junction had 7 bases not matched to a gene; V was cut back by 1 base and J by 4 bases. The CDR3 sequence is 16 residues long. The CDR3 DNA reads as TGTGCCAGCAGCCAAGGACTGGGACTAGGCTCAGATACGCAGTATTTT. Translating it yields CASSQGLGLGSDTQYF.

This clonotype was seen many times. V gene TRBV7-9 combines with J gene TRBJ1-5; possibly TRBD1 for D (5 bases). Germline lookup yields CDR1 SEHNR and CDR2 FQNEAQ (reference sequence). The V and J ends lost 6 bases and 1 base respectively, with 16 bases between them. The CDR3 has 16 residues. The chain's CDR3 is CASRIRTPPSNQPQHF. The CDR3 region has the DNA TGTGCCAGCAGAATCAGGACACCTCCGAGCAATCAGCCCCAGCATTTT. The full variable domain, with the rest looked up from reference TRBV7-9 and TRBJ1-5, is DTGVSQNPRHKITKRGQNVTFRCDPISEHNRLYWYRQTLGQGPEFLTYFQNEAQLEKSRLLSDRFSAERPKGSFSTLEIQRTEQGDSAMYLCASRIRTPPSNQPQHFGDGTRLSIL.

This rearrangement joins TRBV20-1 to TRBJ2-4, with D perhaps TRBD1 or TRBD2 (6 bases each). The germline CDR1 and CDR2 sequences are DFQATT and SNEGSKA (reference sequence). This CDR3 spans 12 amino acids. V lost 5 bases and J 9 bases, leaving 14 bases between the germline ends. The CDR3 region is CSAARGGCIQYF. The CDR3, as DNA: TGCAGTGCTGCCCGAGGGGGGTGCATTCAGTACTTC.

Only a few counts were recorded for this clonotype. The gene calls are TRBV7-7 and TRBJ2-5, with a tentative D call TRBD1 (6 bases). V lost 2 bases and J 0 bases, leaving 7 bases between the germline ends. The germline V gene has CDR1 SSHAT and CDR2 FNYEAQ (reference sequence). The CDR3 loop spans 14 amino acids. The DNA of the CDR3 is TGTGCCAGCAGCTTAACAGGGTACCAAGAGACCCAGTACTTC. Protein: CASSLTGYQETQYF.

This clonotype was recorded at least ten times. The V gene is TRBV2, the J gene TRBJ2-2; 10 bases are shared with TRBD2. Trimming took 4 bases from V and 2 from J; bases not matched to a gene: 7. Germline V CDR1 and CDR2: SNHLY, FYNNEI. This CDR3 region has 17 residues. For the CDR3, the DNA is TGTGCCAGCAGTGGGGAAGCGGGAGGGCTTAACACCGGGGAGCTGTTTTTT. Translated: CASSGEAGGLNTGELFF. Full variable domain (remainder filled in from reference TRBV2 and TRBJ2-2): EPEVTQTPSHQVTQMGQEVILRCVPISNHLYFYWYRQILGQKVEFLVSFYNNEISEKSEIFDDQFSVERPDGSNFTLKIRSTKLEDSAMYFCASSGEAGGLNTGELFFGEGSRLTVL.

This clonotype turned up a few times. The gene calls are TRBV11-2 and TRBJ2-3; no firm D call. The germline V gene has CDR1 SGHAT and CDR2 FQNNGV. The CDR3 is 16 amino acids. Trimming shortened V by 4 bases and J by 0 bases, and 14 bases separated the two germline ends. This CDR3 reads CASSSTHMESTDTQYF. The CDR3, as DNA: TGTGCCAGCAGCTCCACCCATATGGAAAGCACAGATACGCAGTATTTT.

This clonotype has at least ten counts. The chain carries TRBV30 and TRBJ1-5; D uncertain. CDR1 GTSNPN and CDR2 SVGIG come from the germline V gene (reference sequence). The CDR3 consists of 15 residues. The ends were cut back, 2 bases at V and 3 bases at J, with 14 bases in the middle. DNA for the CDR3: TGTGCCTGGAGTTTCCCCGGGAGGATCAATCAGCCCCAGCATTTT. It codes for CAWSFPGRINQPQHF.

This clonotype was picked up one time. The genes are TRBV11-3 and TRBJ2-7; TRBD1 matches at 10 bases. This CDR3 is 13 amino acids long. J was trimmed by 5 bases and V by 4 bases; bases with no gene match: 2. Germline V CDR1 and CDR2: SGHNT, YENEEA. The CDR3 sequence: CASSCGTGDEQYF. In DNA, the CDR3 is TGTGCCAGCAGCTGTGGGACAGGGGACGAGCAGTACTTC.

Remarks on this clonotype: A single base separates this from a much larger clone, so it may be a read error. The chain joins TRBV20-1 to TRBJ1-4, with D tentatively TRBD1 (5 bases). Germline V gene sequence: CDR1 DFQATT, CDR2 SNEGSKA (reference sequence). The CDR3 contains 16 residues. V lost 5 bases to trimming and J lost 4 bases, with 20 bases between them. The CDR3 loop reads CSARNLRTSLNEKLFF. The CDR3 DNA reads TGCAGTGCTCGGAACCTTAGGACAAGCCTTAATGAAAAACTGTTTTTT.

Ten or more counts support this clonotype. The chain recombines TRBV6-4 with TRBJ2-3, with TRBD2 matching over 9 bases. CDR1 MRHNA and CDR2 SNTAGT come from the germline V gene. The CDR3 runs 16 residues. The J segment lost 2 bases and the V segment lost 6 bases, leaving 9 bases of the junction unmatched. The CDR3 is CASRLASGMPTDTQYF. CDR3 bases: TGTGCCAGCAGGCTGGCTAGCGGGATGCCCACAGATACGCAGTATTTT.

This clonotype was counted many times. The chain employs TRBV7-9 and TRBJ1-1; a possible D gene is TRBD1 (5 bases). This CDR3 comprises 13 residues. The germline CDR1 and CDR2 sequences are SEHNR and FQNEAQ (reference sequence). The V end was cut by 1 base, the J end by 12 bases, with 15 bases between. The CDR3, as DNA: TGTGCCAGCAGCTTAGTGACGGGGCAGGGTCCTTTCTTT. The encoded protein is CASSLVTGQGPFF.

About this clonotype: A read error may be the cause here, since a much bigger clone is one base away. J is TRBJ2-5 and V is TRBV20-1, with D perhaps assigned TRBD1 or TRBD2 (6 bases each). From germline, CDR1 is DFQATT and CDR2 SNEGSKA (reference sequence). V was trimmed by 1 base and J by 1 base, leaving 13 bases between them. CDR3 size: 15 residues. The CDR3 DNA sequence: TGCAGTGCTAGAGGTGGTCGGGGGCGCCAAGAGACCCAGTACTTC. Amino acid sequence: CSARGGRGRQETQYF.

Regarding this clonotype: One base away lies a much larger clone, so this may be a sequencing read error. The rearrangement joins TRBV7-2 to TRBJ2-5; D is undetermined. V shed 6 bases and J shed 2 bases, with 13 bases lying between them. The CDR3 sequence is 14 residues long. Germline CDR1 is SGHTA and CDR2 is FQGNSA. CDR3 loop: CASSLPGLQETQYF. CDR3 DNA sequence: TGTGCCAGCAGTCTGCCGGGCTTACAAGAGACCCAGTACTTC. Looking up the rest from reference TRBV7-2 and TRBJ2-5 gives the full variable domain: GAGVSQSPSNKVTEKGKDVELRCDPISGHTALYWYRQSLGQGLEFLIYFQGNSAPDKSGLPSDRFSAERTGGSVSTLTIQRTQQEDSAVYLCASSLPGLQETQYFGPGTRLLVL.

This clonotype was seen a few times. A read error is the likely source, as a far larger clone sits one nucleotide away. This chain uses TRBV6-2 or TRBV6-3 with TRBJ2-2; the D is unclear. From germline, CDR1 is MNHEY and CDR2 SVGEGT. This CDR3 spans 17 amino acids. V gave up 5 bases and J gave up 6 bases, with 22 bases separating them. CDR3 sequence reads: CASSESETSRMAGELFF. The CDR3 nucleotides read TGTGCCAGCAGTGAATCGGAAACCTCCCGGATGGCCGGGGAGCTGTTTTTT.

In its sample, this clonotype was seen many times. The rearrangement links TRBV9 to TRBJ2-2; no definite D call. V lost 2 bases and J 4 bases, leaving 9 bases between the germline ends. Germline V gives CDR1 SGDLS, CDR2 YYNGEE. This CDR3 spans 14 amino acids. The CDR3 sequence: CASSVNDGTGELFF. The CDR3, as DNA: TGTGCCAGCAGCGTGAACGATGGCACCGGGGAGCTGTTTTTT.

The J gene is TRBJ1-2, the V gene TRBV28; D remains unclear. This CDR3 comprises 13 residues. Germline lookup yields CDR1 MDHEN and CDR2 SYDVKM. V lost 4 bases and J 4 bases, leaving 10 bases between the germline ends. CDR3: CASSYPLCYGYTF. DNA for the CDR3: TGTGCCAGCAGTTATCCCCTATGCTATGGCTACACCTTC.

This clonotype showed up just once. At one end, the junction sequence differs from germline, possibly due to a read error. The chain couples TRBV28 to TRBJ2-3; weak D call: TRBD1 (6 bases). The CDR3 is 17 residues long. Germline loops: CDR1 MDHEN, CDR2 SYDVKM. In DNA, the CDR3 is TGTGCCAGCAATTTAGGACAGCGAGCCTTATACACAGATACGCAGTATTTT. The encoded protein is CASNLGQRALYTDTQYF.

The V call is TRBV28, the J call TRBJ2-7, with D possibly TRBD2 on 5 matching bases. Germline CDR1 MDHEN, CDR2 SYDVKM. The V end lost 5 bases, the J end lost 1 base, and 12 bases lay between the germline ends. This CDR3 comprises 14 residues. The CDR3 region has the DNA TGTGCCAGCAGTGTGTTCGGGATATCCTACGAGCAGTACTTC. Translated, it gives CASSVFGISYEQYF.

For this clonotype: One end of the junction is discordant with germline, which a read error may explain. CDR3 in amino acids: CASSHPRPNYGYNF. Written as DNA, the CDR3 is TGCGCCAGCAGCCACCCGAGACCTAACTATGGCTACAACTTC. This rearrangement joins TRBV4-1 to TRBJ1-2, with D uncertain. CDR3 length equals 14 residues. Germline V CDR1 and CDR2: MGHRA, YSYEKL.

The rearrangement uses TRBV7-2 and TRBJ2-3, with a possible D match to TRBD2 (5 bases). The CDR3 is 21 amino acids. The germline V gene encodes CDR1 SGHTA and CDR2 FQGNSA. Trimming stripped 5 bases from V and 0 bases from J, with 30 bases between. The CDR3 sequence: CASSHYQVVGEAHTSTDTQYF. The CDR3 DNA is TGTGCCAGCAGCCATTATCAGGTAGTGGGAGAGGCCCATACTAGCACAGATACGCAGTATTTT.

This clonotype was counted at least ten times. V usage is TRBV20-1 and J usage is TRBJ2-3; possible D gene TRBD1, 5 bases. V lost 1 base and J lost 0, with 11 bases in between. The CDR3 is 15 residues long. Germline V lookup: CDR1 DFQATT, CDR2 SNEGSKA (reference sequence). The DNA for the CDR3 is TGCAGTGCTAGAGGTGGCAGGGCGAGCACAGATACGCAGTATTTT. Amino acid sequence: CSARGGRASTDTQYF.